This T cell receptor beta chain comes out of a study of early stage breast cancer tumors. Produced via immunoSEQ multiplex PCR; TCRdb's table is partial and in-frame only. The sample comprises just under 30,000 clones, approximately 84% of which are singletons, and over 8.5% rests with the top ten. Specimen: blood. This clonotype was sampled from a person aged 50-59 years with breast cancer.

The DNA of the CDR3 is TGTGCCAGCAGTTTATCCCAGGGGAAGGCTGAAGCTTTCTTT. It translates to CASSLSQGKAEAFF. The chain employs TRBV28 and TRBJ1-1; possibly TRBD1 for D (6 bases). This CDR3 spans 14 amino acids. Between the trimmed V and J ends, which lost 1 base and 6 bases, there was a span of 12 bases. Germline CDR1 reads MDHEN; CDR2 reads SYDVKM.